This T cell receptor (beta chain) was captured by sequencing in a study of neurological immune-mediated disorders. Each CDR3 protein is one row after TCRdb ran MiXCR on the 5' RACE reads. The sample holds some 37,000 distinct CDR3 sequences, roughly 4.8% seen once. The germline gives CDR1 LNHDA, CDR2 SQIVND (reference sequence). The CDR3 runs to 11 residues. This clonotype came up a few times. A read error is possible here, since a much larger clone lies one base away. The specimen was CD4+ T cells from blood. This receptor was identified in a man between 18 and 29 years old in good health. The rearrangement uses TRBV19 and TRBJ2-2; no definite D call. CDR3: CTSSSPGELFF. Written as DNA, the CDR3 is TGTACCAGTAGTAGCCCCGGGGAGCTGTTTTTT. Full variable domain (remainder filled in from reference TRBV19 and TRBJ2-2): DGGITQSPKYLFRKEGQNVTLSCEQNLNHDAMYWYRQDPGQGLRLIYYSQIVNDFQKGDIAEGYSVSREKKESFPLTVTSAQKNPTAFYLCTSSSPGELFFGEGSRLTVL.